This record looks at one T cell receptor beta chain sequence and its context. The CDR3 consists of 17 residues. V lost 6 bases, J lost 1 base, and 12 bases stayed unmatched. Germline assignment: CDR1 SNHLY and CDR2 FYNNEI. Data came from immunoSEQ multiplex PCR; TCRdb stores just in-frame clones and leaves some out. Here the sample spans about 34,000 clones, about 90% being singletons. This entry is derived from a study of blood T cell repertoires in COVID-19. Study details: The analysed material was cDNA or gDNA that came from T cells, B-cell-depleted T cells, or PBMCs.

The sequenced sample was peripheral blood. The sequence derives from a man in his 60s with active COVID-19. V and J are TRBV2 and TRBJ1-5; TRBD1 matches at 7 bases. The CDR3 bases are TGTGCCAGCAGCTTAGACAGGGATGGGGGGAGCAATCAGCCCCAGCATTTT. Translating it yields CASSLDRDGGSNQPQHF.